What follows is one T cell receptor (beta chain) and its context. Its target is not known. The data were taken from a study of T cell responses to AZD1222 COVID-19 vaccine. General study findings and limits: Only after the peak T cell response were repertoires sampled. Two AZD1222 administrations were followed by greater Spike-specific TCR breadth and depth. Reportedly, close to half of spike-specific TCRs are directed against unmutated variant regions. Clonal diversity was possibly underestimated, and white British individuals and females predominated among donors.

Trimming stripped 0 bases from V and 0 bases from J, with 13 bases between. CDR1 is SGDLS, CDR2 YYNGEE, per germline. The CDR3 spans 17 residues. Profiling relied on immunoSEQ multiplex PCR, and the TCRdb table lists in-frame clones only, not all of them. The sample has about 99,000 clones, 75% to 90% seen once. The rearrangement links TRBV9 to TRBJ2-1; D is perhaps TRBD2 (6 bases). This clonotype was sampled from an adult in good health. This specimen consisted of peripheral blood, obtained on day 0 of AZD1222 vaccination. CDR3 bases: TGTGCCAGCAGCGTAGTGAGGGACTCAAGCTCCTACAATGAGCAGTTCTTC. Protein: CASSVVRDSSSYNEQFF. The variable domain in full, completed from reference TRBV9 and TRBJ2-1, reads DSGVTQTPKHLITATGQRVTLRCSPRSGDLSVYWYQQSLDQGLQFLIQYYNGEERAKGNILERFSAQQFPDLHSELNLSSLELGDSALYFCASSVVRDSSSYNEQFFGPGTRLTVL.